The 23 T cell receptor beta chains given below trace back to one sample, sequenced in a study of T cell repertoires in cytomegalovirus infection. Their antigens are not known. TCRdb used MiXCR to reprocess the reads, holding one entry per CDR3 protein. The data hold 750,000 to 950,000 distinct CDR3 sequences, with almost 30% observed a single time. The material was cultured CD8+ T cells from PBMCs, obtained from culture after CMV antigen stimulation. The source is a human donor in good health (CMV status not recorded). Some clones in this sample may be carry-over from other donors' samples.

The chain employs TRBV5-1 and TRBJ1-1, with TRBD1 matching 10 bases. V was clipped by 3 bases and J by 9 bases; unmatched bases: 11. CDR3 length: 15 amino acids. In germline, CDR1 is SGHRS, CDR2 YFSETQ. The CDR3 sequence: CASSSEGTGDPKAFF. CDR3 nucleotide sequence: TGCGCCAGCAGCTCGGAAGGGACAGGGGATCCTAAAGCTTTCTTT. Full variable domain (outside the CDR3, taken from reference TRBV5-1 and TRBJ1-1): KAGVTQTPRYLIKTRGQQVTLSCSPISGHRSVSWYQQTPGQGLQFLFEYFSETQRNKGNFPGRFSGRQFSNSRSEMNVSTLELGDSALYLCASSSEGTGDPKAFFGQGTRLTVV.

The rearrangement links TRBV28 to TRBJ1-4, with 10 bases matching TRBD1. J lost 8 bases, V lost 9 bases, and 9 bases had no gene match. Germline values: CDR1 MDHEN, CDR2 SYDVKM. This CDR3 has 14 amino acids. The CDR3 reads CASLNRDRGEKLFF. The CDR3 DNA sequence: TGTGCCAGTCTAAACCGGGACAGGGGAGAAAAACTGTTTTTT. Supplemented by reference TRBV28 and TRBJ1-4, the full variable domain reads DVKVTQSSRYLVKRTGEKVFLECVQDMDHENMFWYRQDPGLGLRLIYFSYDVKMKEKGDIPEGYSVSREKKERFSLILESASTNQTSMYLCASLNRDRGEKLFFGSGTQLSVL.

This sequence joins TRBV20-1 and TRBJ2-1; no clear D. This CDR3 contains 12 residues. The germline V gene encodes CDR1 DFQATT and CDR2 SNEGSKA (reference sequence). Trimming cost V 3 bases and J 8 bases, with 11 bases left between them. This CDR3 reads CSASLGGDEQFF. In nucleotides, the CDR3 is TGCAGTGCTAGTCTGGGTGGGGATGAGCAGTTCTTC.

This clonotype has a handful of counts. The chain's CDR3 is CASSLPGGQNEQFF. The CDR3 nucleotides read TGTGCCAGCAGCCTCCCGGGGGGCCAAAATGAGCAGTTCTTC. The chain employs TRBV7-2 and TRBJ2-1, with D perhaps matching TRBD2 (7 bases). Germline V CDR1 and CDR2: SGHTA, FQGNSA. With 5 bases removed from V and 7 bases from J, the gap between germline ends came to 15 bases. This CDR3 spans 14 amino acids.

The V call is TRBV29-1, the J call TRBJ1-3, with TRBD1 identical over 7 bases. J lost 2 bases, V lost 5 bases, and 6 bases had no gene match. This CDR3 is built from 14 residues. Germline CDR1 and CDR2: SQVTM and ANQGSEA. The CDR3 sequence is CSVSGDSPGNTIYF. CDR3 in DNA: TGCAGCGTTAGCGGGGACAGCCCTGGAAACACCATATATTTT.

This clonotype has a count of ten or more. The chain joins TRBV5-1 to TRBJ1-6; D is undetermined. Trimming removed 0 bases at V and 14 bases at J, with 18 bases between. The germline gives CDR1 SGHRS, CDR2 YFSETQ. This CDR3 is 15 amino acids long. CDR3 region: CASSLVPEEAVTLHF. As DNA, the CDR3 is TGCGCCAGCAGCTTGGTCCCCGAAGAGGCCGTTACCCTCCACTTT.

The table lists this clonotype with a count of one. Given a much more abundant clone one base away, this may be a read error. The CDR3 DNA reads TGTGCCAGCAGTTACGCCTACAATGAGCAGTTCTTC. It encodes CASSYAYNEQFF. The chain employs TRBV6-2 or TRBV6-3 and TRBJ2-1; D call uncertain. In germline, CDR1 is MNHEY, CDR2 SVGEGT. The CDR3 loop spans 12 amino acids. V was cut by 2 bases and J by 2 bases, with 1 base left in between.

CDR3 DNA: TGTGCCAGCGGGGACAGGGGGCGCTCCGGGGCCAACGTCCTGACTTTC. Translated: CASGDRGRSGANVLTF. The chain carries TRBV7-2 and TRBJ2-6; 12 bases match TRBD1. CDR1 is SGHTA and CDR2 is FQGNSA in the germline V gene. The CDR3 is 16 amino acids. With V trimmed by 8 bases and J by 4 bases, 6 bases remained unmatched.

This clonotype has a count of ten or more. The chain recombines TRBV12-3 or TRBV12-4 with TRBJ2-1, with 7 bases aligning to TRBD1. The CDR3 contains 11 residues. With 5 bases clipped from V and 8 bases from J, the junction kept 0 bases outside the gene matches. CDR3 region: CASSTGDEQFF. CDR3 coding DNA: TGTGCCAGCAGTACAGGGGATGAGCAGTTCTTC.

The V gene is TRBV6-2 or TRBV6-3, the J gene TRBJ2-4, with a possible D match to TRBD2 (6 bases). The CDR3 runs to 15 residues. CDR1 is MNHEY and CDR2 is SVGEGT in the germline V gene. Trimming pared 6 bases from V and 5 bases from J, leaving 17 bases between. The CDR3 nucleotides read TGTGCCAGCAGGCCGGTCGGGGGAAAGGAAAACATTCAGTACTTC. The encoded protein is CASRPVGGKENIQYF.

The chain employs TRBV4-1 and TRBJ2-1; 8 nucleotides agree with TRBD2. This CDR3 has 14 amino acids. Trimming took 4 bases from V and 7 from J; bases not matched to a gene: 6. Germline-derived CDR1 and CDR2 are MGHRA and YSYEKL. The CDR3 DNA follows: TGCGCCAGCAGCCGGCCGGGACTAGAAAATGAGCAGTTCTTC. It specifies CASSRPGLENEQFF.

This clonotype has only a few counts. This chain joins TRBV6-6 and TRBJ1-6; 8 nucleotides align to TRBD1. Germline V gene lookup returns CDR1 MNHNY and CDR2 SVGAGI (reference sequence). The CDR3 is made up of 14 amino acids. J gave up 6 bases and V 5 bases, and 3 bases lay outside the gene matches. As DNA, the CDR3 is TGTGCCAGCAGTCAAGACAGGGGTAATTCACCCCTCCACTTT. Protein product: CASSQDRGNSPLHF.

The gene calls are TRBV7-6 and TRBJ1-1; 8 bases line up with TRBD1. The junction had 9 bases not matched to a gene; V was cut back by 5 bases and J by 4 bases. Germline V gene data show CDR1 as SGHVS and CDR2 as FNYEAQ. This CDR3 contains 15 residues. CDR3 nucleotides: TGTGCCAGCAGCACTCGTCGGACAGGGATCACTGAAGCTTTCTTT. Translation gives CASSTRRTGITEAFF. Filled out from reference TRBV7-6 and TRBJ1-1, the complete variable domain reads GAGVSQSPRYKVTKRGQDVALRCDPISGHVSLYWYRQALGQGPEFLTYFNYEAQQDKSGLPNDRFSAERPEGSISTLTIQRTEQRDSAMYRCASSTRRTGITEAFFGQGTRLTVV.

The J gene is TRBJ2-7, the V gene TRBV7-9, with TRBD1 identical over 7 bases. Germline CDR1 and CDR2: SEHNR and FQNEAQ (reference sequence). This CDR3 is built from 14 residues. V lost 8 bases and J lost 0; bases outside the gene matches: 7. CDR3 protein: CASGATGNSYEQYF. In nucleotides, the CDR3 is TGTGCCAGCGGAGCGACAGGGAACTCCTACGAGCAGTACTTC.

V and J are TRBV7-6 and TRBJ1-1; D possibly corresponds to TRBD1 (5 bases). Trimming took off 3 bases at V and 1 base at J, with 18 bases between the two ends. Per germline, CDR1 SGHVS and CDR2 FNYEAQ. The CDR3 extends over 17 amino acids. CDR3 nucleotides: TGTGCCAGCAGCTTTATAGTAGGGGCGAGAGAGAACACTGAAGCTTTCTTT. Translation gives CASSFIVGARENTEAFF.

This clonotype was counted at least ten times. The V and J genes are TRBV7-8 and TRBJ2-7; unclear D gene. The germline V gene has CDR1 SGHVS and CDR2 FQNEAQ. With 0 bases removed from V and 0 bases from J, the gap between germline ends came to 9 bases. This CDR3 region has 15 residues. The CDR3 DNA sequence: TGTGCCAGCAGCTTAGCGGGGTTAAACTCCTACGAGCAGTACTTC. Translated, it gives CASSLAGLNSYEQYF.

V and J are TRBV5-1 and TRBJ2-1; TRBD1 aligns across 12 bases. V lost 3 bases to trimming and J lost 9 bases; unmatched junction nucleotides: 7. Germline assignment: CDR1 SGHRS and CDR2 YFSETQ. This CDR3 is 15 amino acids long. In nucleotides, the CDR3 is TGCGCCAGCAGCTCGGGACAGGGGGCGGAGAGTGAGCAGTTCTTC. Protein product: CASSSGQGAESEQFF.

The chain employs TRBV6-1 and TRBJ2-1, with TRBD2 as a possible D gene (7 bases). CDR3 length: 14 amino acids. Germline lookup yields CDR1 MNHNS and CDR2 SASEGT. Trimming shortened V by 3 bases and J by 9 bases, and 15 bases separated the two germline ends. The CDR3 DNA is TGTGCCAGCAGTGACGCGGGGGCCCGCTTTGAGCAGTTCTTC. Translating it yields CASSDAGARFEQFF.

The V and J genes are TRBV20-1 and TRBJ1-1; possibly TRBD1 for D (5 bases). V was clipped by 0 bases and J by 0 bases, with 8 bases between them. Germline V lookup: CDR1 DFQATT, CDR2 SNEGSKA (reference sequence). CDR3 length: 14 amino acids. CDR3 sequence reads: CSARDQGVNTEAFF. Written as DNA, the CDR3 is TGCAGTGCTAGAGATCAAGGGGTGAACACTGAAGCTTTCTTT.

This clonotype was found a few times. The chain's CDR3 is CASSLSTRNTEAFF. CDR3 nucleotides: TGTGCCAGCAGTTTATCCACACGGAACACTGAAGCTTTCTTT. The V and J genes are TRBV27 and TRBJ1-1; D not resolved. Trimming left V 0 bases short and J 1 base short, with 6 bases between. CDR3 length: 14 residues. The germline V gene has CDR1 MNHEY and CDR2 SMNVEV (reference sequence).

This clonotype was counted between two and nine times. The chain recombines TRBV28 with TRBJ1-5; 7 bases line up with TRBD1. Germline assignment: CDR1 MDHEN and CDR2 SYDVKM. CDR3 length: 16 amino acids. Trimming removed 4 bases from V and 0 bases from J; junction bases left unmatched: 6. Written as DNA, the CDR3 is TGTGCCAGCAGTTCCGGGACAGCTTATAGCAATCAGCCCCAGCATTTT. This gives the protein CASSSGTAYSNQPQHF.

This clonotype appeared a few times. The V gene is TRBV11-1, the J gene TRBJ2-5; a possible D gene is TRBD1 (6 bases). V dropped 5 bases and J dropped 5 bases, with 21 bases sitting between them. This CDR3 comprises 16 residues. Germline-derived CDR1 and CDR2 are SGHAT and FQDESV (reference sequence). The CDR3 sequence is CASSPKGGIYRETQYF. The DNA of the CDR3 is TGTGCCAGCAGCCCGAAAGGGGGAATCTATAGGGAGACCCAGTACTTC.

This clonotype showed up just a few times. The V gene is TRBV4-1, the J gene TRBJ2-3, with unresolved D. The CDR3 length is 14 residues. V was cut by 3 bases and J by 1 base, with 8 bases left in between. The germline CDR1 and CDR2 sequences are MGHRA and YSYEKL. The CDR3 reads CASSHRVGTDTQYF. CDR3 bases: TGCGCCAGCAGCCACCGGGTGGGCACAGATACGCAGTATTTT.